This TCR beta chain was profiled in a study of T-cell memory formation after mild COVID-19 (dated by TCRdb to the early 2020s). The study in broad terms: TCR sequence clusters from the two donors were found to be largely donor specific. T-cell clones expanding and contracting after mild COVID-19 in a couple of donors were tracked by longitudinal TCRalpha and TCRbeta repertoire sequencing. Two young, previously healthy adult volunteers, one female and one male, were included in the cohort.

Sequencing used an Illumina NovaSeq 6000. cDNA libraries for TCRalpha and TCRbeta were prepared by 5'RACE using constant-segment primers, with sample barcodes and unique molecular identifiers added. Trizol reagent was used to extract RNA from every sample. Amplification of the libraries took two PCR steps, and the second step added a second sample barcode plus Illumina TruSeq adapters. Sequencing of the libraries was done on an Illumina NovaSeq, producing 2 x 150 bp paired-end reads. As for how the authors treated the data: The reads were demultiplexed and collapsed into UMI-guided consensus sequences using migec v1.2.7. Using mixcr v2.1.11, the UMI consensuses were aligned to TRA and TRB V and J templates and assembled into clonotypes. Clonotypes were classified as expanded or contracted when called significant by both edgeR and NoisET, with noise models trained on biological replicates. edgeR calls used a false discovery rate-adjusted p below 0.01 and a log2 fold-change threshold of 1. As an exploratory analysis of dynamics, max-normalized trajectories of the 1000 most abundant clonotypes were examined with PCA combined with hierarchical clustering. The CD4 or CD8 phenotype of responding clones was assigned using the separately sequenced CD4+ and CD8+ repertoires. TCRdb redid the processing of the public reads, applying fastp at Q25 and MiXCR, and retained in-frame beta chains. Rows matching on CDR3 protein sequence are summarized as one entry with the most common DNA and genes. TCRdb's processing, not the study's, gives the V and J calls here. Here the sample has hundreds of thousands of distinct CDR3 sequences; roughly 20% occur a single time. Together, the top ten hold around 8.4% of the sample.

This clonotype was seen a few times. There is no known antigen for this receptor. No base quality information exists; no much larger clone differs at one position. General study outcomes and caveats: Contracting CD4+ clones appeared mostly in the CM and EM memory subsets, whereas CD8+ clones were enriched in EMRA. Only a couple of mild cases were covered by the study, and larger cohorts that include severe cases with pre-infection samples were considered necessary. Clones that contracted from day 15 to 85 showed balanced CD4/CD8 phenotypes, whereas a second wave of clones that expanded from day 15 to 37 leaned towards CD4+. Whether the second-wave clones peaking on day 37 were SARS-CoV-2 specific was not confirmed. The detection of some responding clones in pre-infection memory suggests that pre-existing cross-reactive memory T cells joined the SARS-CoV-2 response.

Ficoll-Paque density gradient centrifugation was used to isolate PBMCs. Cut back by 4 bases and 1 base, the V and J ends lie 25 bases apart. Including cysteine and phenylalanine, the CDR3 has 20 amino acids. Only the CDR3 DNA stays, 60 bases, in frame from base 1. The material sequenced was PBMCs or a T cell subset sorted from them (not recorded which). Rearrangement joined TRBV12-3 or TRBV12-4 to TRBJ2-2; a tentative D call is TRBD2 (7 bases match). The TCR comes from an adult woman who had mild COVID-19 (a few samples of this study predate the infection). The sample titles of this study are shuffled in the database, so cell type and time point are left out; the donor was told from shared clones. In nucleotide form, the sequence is TGTGCCAGCAGTTCCCTCTGGCGGGGGCCGATACCACTGAACACCGGGGAGCTGTTTTTT. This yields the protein CASSSLWRGPIPLNTGELFF.